This T cell receptor (beta chain) derives from a study of blood T cell repertoires in COVID-19. Seattle-derived patients entered the study during active infection and were followed longitudinally. As originally analysed: Nucleated cell number was recorded as an estimate derived from reference gene primer amplification. Libraries were prepared by immunoSEQ multiplex PCR; TCRdb keeps only in-frame clonotypes and omits some of them. V, J and clone size reflect that table, while D and trimming were determined from the DNA. The sample holds about 56,000 clones; roughly 89% are singletons and the top ten take around two fifths. This clone came up once. This CDR3 region has 13 residues. V was clipped by 6 bases and J by 9 bases, with 17 bases between them.

This chain links TRBV12-3 or TRBV12-4 with TRBJ1-1; D is possibly TRBD1 (5 bases). The sequencing sample was made of peripheral blood. The TCR comes from a woman aged 55-69 years with COVID-19, enrolled during active disease. CDR3 sequence reads: CASRISDTHKAFF. The CDR3 bases are TGTGCCAGCAGGATCTCGGACACGCACAAAGCTTTCTTT.